What follows are 26 T cell receptor beta chains derived from one specimen sequenced in a study of blood T cell repertoires in COVID-19. This table comes from immunoSEQ multiplex PCR, and its TCRdb copy is limited to in-frame clones, with some not included. The top ten hold approximately 4% of the sample, which has some 260,000 clones, about 88% seen once. The source material was PBMCs or T cells enriched from blood (not recorded which). These receptors were taken from a man aged 25-45 years with acute COVID-19.

Many counts were recorded for this clone. The same CDR3 arises from other DNA sequences in this sample as well. The chain couples TRBV7-9 to TRBJ2-6; tentative D call: TRBD1 (5 bases). Trimming shortened V by 3 bases and J by 2 bases, and 8 bases separated the two germline ends. The germline V gene has CDR1 SEHNR and CDR2 FQNEAQ (reference sequence). This CDR3 has 15 amino acids. CDR3 in amino acids: CASSLGLAGANVLTF. CDR3 bases: TGTGCCAGCAGCTTGGGGCTCGCTGGGGCCAACGTCCTGACTTTC.

This chain uses TRBV9 with TRBJ1-3; D is uncertain. Trimming removed 0 bases from V and 0 bases from J, with 16 bases in between. In germline, CDR1 is SGDLS, CDR2 YYNGEE. This CDR3 is 18 amino acids long. CDR3 nucleotide sequence: TGTGCCAGCAGCGTAGGGGTTGGAGGGCGAAGCTCTGGAAACACCATATATTTT. Protein sequence: CASSVGVGGRSSGNTIYF.

This chain links TRBV6-2 or TRBV6-3 with TRBJ2-7, with a possible D match to TRBD1 (8 bases). Trimming removed 2 bases from V and 4 bases from J, with 15 bases in between. The CDR3 spans 15 residues. Germline CDR1 reads MNHEY; CDR2 reads SVGEGT. In DNA form, the CDR3 reads TGTGCCAGCAGTTACACAGGGGGGGCCGTATACGAGCAGTACGTC. It yields the protein CASSYTGGAVYEQYV.

The chain joins TRBV4-1 to TRBJ2-7; TRBD1 might be the D (5 bases). V lost 7 bases, J lost 10 bases, and 17 bases lay in between. The CDR3 is 12 residues long. Germline V gene sequence: CDR1 MGHRA, CDR2 YSYEKL. Here the CDR3 DNA reads TGCGCCAGCACCTCGATCGGCACAGGACAGTACGTC. Its protein is CASTSIGTGQYV.

The chain employs TRBV5-1 and TRBJ2-2; TRBD2 might be the D (6 bases). Looked up from germline, CDR1 is SGHRS and CDR2 is YFSETQ. V was shortened by 4 bases and J by 4 bases, with 11 bases between the two germline ends. The CDR3 is 14 amino acids. The CDR3 coding sequence is TGCGCCAGCAGCGGTAGCGGCGGCACCGGGGAGCTGTTTTTT. Translating gives CASSGSGGTGELFF.

This clone appeared once. The chain employs TRBV7-2 and TRBJ1-1; D may be TRBD1 (5 bases). This CDR3 is 14 amino acids long. Looked up from germline, CDR1 is SGHTA and CDR2 is FQGNSA. Trimming pared 5 bases from V and 4 bases from J, leaving 14 bases between. This chain's CDR3 is CASSISRGSTEAFF. DNA of the CDR3: TGTGCCAGCAGCATTAGTCGGGGGTCCACTGAAGCTTTCTTT.

Concerning this clone itself: A read error may produce the germline difference seen at one junction end. CDR3 region: CASSPTPGSHTQYF. CDR3 sequence (DNA): TGTGCTAGCAGCCCTACACCAGGCAGTCATACGCAGTATTTT. The chain links TRBV7-7 to TRBJ2-3, with D hard to call. CDR1 and CDR2 from the germline V gene are SSHAT and FNYEAQ (reference sequence). The CDR3 totals 14 residues.

J is TRBJ2-7 and V is TRBV28; 11 bases are shared with TRBD2. Losses at the gene ends were 2 bases for V and 7 bases for J; bases not matched to a gene: 10. Germline V CDR1 and CDR2: MDHEN, SYDVKM. This CDR3 is built from 16 residues. The CDR3 here is CASSLAASGGTGEQYV. CDR3 nucleotide sequence: TGTGCCAGCAGTTTAGCGGCTAGCGGGGGGACGGGTGAGCAGTACGTC.

J is TRBJ2-3 and V is TRBV27, with 16 bases fitting TRBD2. Unmatched junction bases numbered 2, after V lost 6 bases and J lost 5 bases. CDR3 length: 15 amino acids. CDR1 is MNHEY, CDR2 SMNVEV, per germline (reference sequence). Here the CDR3 DNA reads TGTGCCAGCAGCGGGACTAGCGGGAGGGTAGATACGCAGTATTTT. Amino acid sequence: CASSGTSGRVDTQYF.

A note on this clone: At one end, the junction sequence differs from germline, possibly due to a read error. This chain links TRBV5-1 with TRBJ1-4, with 10 bases fitting TRBD1. CDR1 is SGHRS, CDR2 YFSETQ, per germline. CDR3 length equals 16 residues. CDR3 coding DNA: TGTGCCAGCAGCACCGGGACAGGGGCAACTAATGAAAAACTGTTTTTT. Residues: CASSTGTGATNEKLFF. Full variable domain (missing parts from reference TRBV5-1 and TRBJ1-4): KAGVTQTPRYLIKTRGQQVTLSCSPISGHRSVSWYQQTPGQGLQFLFEYFSETQRNKGNFPGRFSGRQFSNSRSEMNVSTLELGDSALYLCASSTGTGATNEKLFFGSGTQLSVL.

The rearrangement joins TRBV5-7 to TRBJ1-1; the D is unclear. TRBV5-7 is treated as an ORF (open reading frame) with a function not yet certain. The CDR3 runs 17 residues. Trimming removed 2 bases at V and 4 bases at J, with 21 bases between. The CDR3 nucleotides are TGTGCCAGCAGCTTCTTTCCGTTTGAGGGAGAGGGCACTGAAGCTTTCTTT. Protein: CASSFFPFEGEGTEAFF.

The chain couples TRBV5-4 to TRBJ1-6; D remains unclear. V was shortened by 1 base and J by 7 bases, with 12 bases between the two germline ends. This CDR3 region has 15 residues. The germline V gene encodes CDR1 SGHNT and CDR2 YYREEE (reference sequence). The CDR3 DNA sequence: TGTGCCAGCAGCTTGATGCGGGGAAGCAATTCACCCCTCCACTTT. This encodes CASSLMRGSNSPLHF.

The V gene is TRBV9, the J gene TRBJ1-1; D is undetermined. Germline lookup yields CDR1 SGDLS and CDR2 YYNGEE. V shed 3 bases and J shed 1 base, with 13 bases lying between them. The CDR3 loop spans 15 amino acids. DNA of the CDR3: TGTGCCAGCAGCGGCGGAGGGCGGGGGAACACTGAAGCTTTCTTT. This encodes CASSGGGRGNTEAFF.

The gene calls are TRBV2 and TRBJ2-5, with D possibly matching TRBD1 (5 bases). Trimming stripped 7 bases from V and 4 bases from J, with 13 bases between. The germline gives CDR1 SNHLY, CDR2 FYNNEI. The CDR3 is 13 residues long. CDR3 coding DNA: TGTGCCAGCAATGTACAGGTTTCAGAGACCCAGTACTTC. Protein: CASNVQVSETQYF.

The chain carries TRBV6-5 and TRBJ2-5, with TRBD2 matching 8 bases. Germline lookup yields CDR1 MNHEY and CDR2 SVGAGI. The J segment lost 1 base and the V segment lost 6 bases, leaving 1 base of the junction unmatched. The CDR3 covers 13 residues. The CDR3 here is CASSTSGQETQYF. The CDR3 DNA is TGTGCCAGCAGCACTAGCGGCCAAGAGACCCAGTACTTC.

This clone came up a few times. The CDR3 DNA sequence: TGTGCCACCGGGACAGGGAGTCAGCCCCAGCATTTT. The encoded protein is CATGTGSQPQHF. The gene calls are TRBV24-1 and TRBJ1-5; 9 bases agree with TRBD1. CDR3 length: 12 amino acids. V was pared by 9 bases and J by 6 bases, with 2 bases of the junction left unmatched. The V gene's germline CDR1 is KGHDR and CDR2 SFDVKD.

The V gene is TRBV28, the J gene TRBJ1-1; D not certain. This CDR3 contains 10 residues. Germline CDR1 reads MDHEN; CDR2 reads SYDVKM. Deletions cut 6 bases from V and 8 bases from J, with 7 bases between. The CDR3 protein is CASRTTEAFF. CDR3 DNA sequence: TGTGCCAGCAGGACGACAGAAGCTTTCTTT.

This clone showed up just a few times. The chain uses TRBV5-1 and TRBJ2-1, with 7 bases that match TRBD1. Germline V gene sequence: CDR1 SGHRS, CDR2 YFSETQ. This CDR3 contains 14 residues. J gave up 9 bases and V 0 bases, and 6 bases lay outside the gene matches. Written as DNA, the CDR3 is TGCGCCAGCAGCTTGGAAGGGACAGTGAGTGAGCAGTTCTTC. This translates into CASSLEGTVSEQFF.

The rearrangement uses TRBV6-2 or TRBV6-3 and TRBJ2-7, with D maybe TRBD1 (6 bases). The CDR3 has 13 residues. The V end lost 2 bases, the J end lost 7 bases, and 12 bases lay between the germline ends. Germline loops: CDR1 MNHEY, CDR2 SVGEGT. The CDR3 DNA follows: TGTGCCAGCAGTTACCAACAGGGCGGGGAGCAGTACGTC. Its protein is CASSYQQGGEQYV.

The J gene is TRBJ2-2, the V gene TRBV29-1; no clear D. Trimming removed 1 base from V and 3 bases from J, with 15 bases in between. Germline CDR1 reads SQVTM; CDR2 reads ANQGSEA. This CDR3 has 16 amino acids. This CDR3 is CSVEGSERDYTGELFF. CDR3 DNA: TGCAGCGTTGAAGGGTCAGAACGAGACTACACCGGGGAGCTGTTTTTT.

This sequence joins TRBV29-1 and TRBJ2-1; a possible D gene is TRBD2 (8 bases). This CDR3 contains 14 residues. Trimming took off 6 bases at V and 4 bases at J, with 16 bases between the two ends. Germline values: CDR1 SQVTM, CDR2 ANQGSEA. CDR3 sequence reads: CSVDRTSIYNEQFF. The CDR3 DNA reads TGCAGCGTGGACAGGACTAGCATATACAATGAGCAGTTCTTC.

This rearrangement joins TRBV11-2 to TRBJ1-6; the match to TRBD1 covers 9 bases. Germline CDR1 and CDR2: SGHAT and FQNNGV. J was trimmed by 6 bases and V by 5 bases; bases with no gene match: 14. This CDR3 has 18 residues. The DNA of the CDR3 is TGTGCCAGCAGCCCGATGGGGACAGGGTTCCCCCTTAATTCACCCCTCCACTTT. Its protein product is CASSPMGTGFPLNSPLHF.

CDR3 region: CASSLLADNEQFF. In nucleotides, the CDR3 is TGTGCCAGCAGTTTACTAGCGGACAATGAGCAGTTCTTC. The chain couples TRBV27 to TRBJ2-1, with 7 bases that match TRBD2. The germline V gene encodes CDR1 MNHEY and CDR2 SMNVEV (reference sequence). Trimming removed 2 bases from V and 5 bases from J; junction bases left unmatched: 0. The CDR3 has 13 amino acids.

The rearrangement joins TRBV6-5 to TRBJ1-1, with TRBD1 identical over 9 bases. Germline CDR1 MNHEY, CDR2 SVGAGI. The CDR3 runs 15 residues. Trimming removed 6 bases from V and 3 bases from J; junction bases left unmatched: 8. Written as DNA, the CDR3 is TGTGCCAGCAGCTCCCCCAGACAGGGGGACACTGAAGCTTTCTTT. The encoded protein is CASSSPRQGDTEAFF.

The chain links TRBV7-8 to TRBJ2-7; D is possibly TRBD2 (6 bases). CDR1 is SGHVS, CDR2 FQNEAQ, per germline. The V end lost 3 bases, the J end lost 3 bases, and 12 bases lay between the germline ends. The CDR3 spans 14 residues. The CDR3 spells CASSFSVSGYEQYV. The CDR3 coding sequence is TGTGCCAGCAGCTTTTCAGTTAGCGGCTACGAGCAGTACGTC.

The chain carries TRBV7-2 and TRBJ1-1; weak D call: TRBD1 (6 bases). The V end was cut by 5 bases, the J end by 1 base, with 14 bases between. The CDR3 sequence is 15 residues long. Germline CDR1 is SGHTA and CDR2 is FQGNSA. The CDR3: CASSLTGTKNTEAFF. For the CDR3, the DNA is TGTGCCAGCAGCCTCACGGGGACAAAGAACACTGAAGCTTTCTTT.